These T cell receptor beta chains were read from a single sample in a study of shared T cell receptors in the human thymus. Libraries were prepared by immunoSEQ multiplex PCR; TCRdb keeps only in-frame clonotypes and omits some of them. The data hold hundreds of thousands of clones, with approximately 85% observed a single time. The sample also formed part of further work on human thymus T cells.

Sample: thymocytes. These receptors came from a girl under two years old with a congenital heart defect. Both conserved end residues are part of each CDR3. D genes are given only for firm matches. Clone size appears in some rows only: once, few, many, or a class for an expanded clone.

v_call: TRBV6-5; d_call: TRBD1; clone_size: once; j_call: TRBJ1-2; cdr3_aa: CASRPGQGHGYTF; cdr3_nt: TGTGCCAGCAGACCAGGACAGGGTCATGGCTACACCTTC
v_call: TRBV6-1; d_call: .; clone_size: .; j_call: TRBJ1-2; cdr3_aa: CASYGRGGSSYGYTF; cdr3_nt: TGTGCCAGCTATGGCAGGGGAGGGTCGAGCTATGGCTACACCTTC
v_call: TRBV6-4; d_call: .; clone_size: .; j_call: TRBJ2-1; cdr3_aa: CASSGDGSSYNEQFF; cdr3_nt: TGTGCCAGCAGTGGGGACGGGAGCTCCTACAATGAGCAGTTCTTC
v_call: TRBV5-1; d_call: TRBD2; clone_size: .; j_call: TRBJ2-1; cdr3_aa: CASSISGVFSYNEQFF; cdr3_nt: TGCGCCAGCAGCATTAGCGGGGTCTTCTCCTACAATGAGCAGTTCTTC
v_call: TRBV29-1; d_call: TRBD1; clone_size: .; j_call: TRBJ2-7; cdr3_aa: CSVEDLPDRPPYEQYF; cdr3_nt: TGCAGCGTTGAAGATCTTCCGGACAGGCCCCCCTACGAGCAGTACTTC
v_call: TRBV28; d_call: TRBD1; clone_size: .; j_call: TRBJ1-5; cdr3_aa: CASSLRDSERNQPQHF; cdr3_nt: TGTGCCAGCAGTTTAAGGGACAGTGAACGGAATCAGCCCCAGCATTTT
v_call: TRBV28; d_call: TRBD1; clone_size: .; j_call: TRBJ1-1; cdr3_aa: CASSPPDRESEAFF; cdr3_nt: TGTGCCAGCAGTCCCCCGGACAGGGAAAGTGAAGCTTTCTTT
v_call: TRBV4-1; d_call: TRBD1; clone_size: .; j_call: TRBJ1-2; cdr3_aa: CASSQDRTGKGGYTF; cdr3_nt: TGCGCCAGCAGCCAAGATAGGACAGGGAAGGGTGGCTACACCTTC
v_call: TRBV6-1; d_call: .; clone_size: .; j_call: TRBJ1-6; cdr3_aa: CASSDIRGGLYNSPLHF; cdr3_nt: TGTGCCAGCAGTGATATACGGGGTGGGCTCTATAATTCACCCCTCCACTTT
v_call: TRBV19; d_call: .; clone_size: .; j_call: TRBJ1-3; cdr3_aa: CASSMAGAGNTIYF; cdr3_nt: TGTGCCAGTAGTATGGCGGGGGCTGGAAACACCATATATTTT
v_call: TRBV12-5; d_call: TRBD1; clone_size: .; j_call: TRBJ2-2; cdr3_aa: CASGLVSFGQGARGGELFF; cdr3_nt: TGTGCTAGTGGTTTGGTATCGTTCGGACAGGGGGCCCGGGGCGGGGAGCTGTTTTTT
v_call: TRBV10-3; d_call: .; clone_size: once; j_call: TRBJ2-5; cdr3_aa: CAMIRGKETQYF; cdr3_nt: TGTGCCATGATCAGGGGCAAGGAGACCCAGTACTTC
v_call: TRBV2; d_call: TRBD2; clone_size: few; j_call: TRBJ2-1; cdr3_aa: CASTLRHSSGGASEQFF; cdr3_nt: TGTGCCAGCACCCTACGCCACTCTAGCGGGGGGGCCAGTGAGCAGTTCTTC
v_call: TRBV7-9; d_call: TRBD1; clone_size: .; j_call: TRBJ1-3; cdr3_aa: CASSTRTGGEGNTIYF; cdr3_nt: TGTGCCAGCAGCACCCGGACAGGGGGCGAGGGAAACACCATATATTTT
v_call: TRBV7-2; d_call: TRBD1; clone_size: .; j_call: TRBJ1-2; cdr3_aa: CASSSGQGADGYTF; cdr3_nt: TGTGCCAGCAGCTCAGGACAGGGGGCTGATGGCTACACCTTC
v_call: TRBV4-1; d_call: .; clone_size: .; j_call: TRBJ1-1; cdr3_aa: CASSPPDREAFF; cdr3_nt: TGCGCCAGCAGCCCCCCGGACAGAGAAGCTTTCTTT
v_call: TRBV4-3; d_call: TRBD2; clone_size: .; j_call: TRBJ2-2; cdr3_aa: CASSQVKSSGDLFF; cdr3_nt: TGCGCCAGCAGCCAAGTTAAGTCTAGCGGGGATCTGTTTTTT
v_call: TRBV5-4; d_call: .; clone_size: .; j_call: TRBJ1-1; cdr3_aa: CASTLGAQGNMNTEAFF; cdr3_nt: TGTGCCAGCACCCTAGGGGCGCAGGGGAATATGAACACTGAAGCTTTCTTT
v_call: TRBV28; d_call: .; clone_size: .; j_call: TRBJ1-2; cdr3_aa: CASSLNPIKSGDGYTF; cdr3_nt: TGTGCCAGCAGTTTAAACCCAATAAAGTCAGGGGATGGCTACACCTTC
v_call: TRBV11-2; d_call: TRBD2; clone_size: few; j_call: TRBJ2-4; cdr3_aa: CASSLGTSGGILAKNIQYF; cdr3_nt: TGTGCCAGCAGCTTAGGCACTAGCGGGGGGATCCTAGCCAAAAACATTCAGTACTTC
v_call: TRBV9; d_call: .; clone_size: .; j_call: TRBJ2-1; cdr3_aa: CASSVPGLKGSYNEQFF; cdr3_nt: TGTGCCAGCAGCGTCCCGGGACTCAAAGGCAGCTACAATGAGCAGTTCTTC
v_call: TRBV5-6; d_call: .; clone_size: .; j_call: TRBJ1-3; cdr3_aa: CASSLGTGWSGNTIYF; cdr3_nt: TGTGCCAGCAGCTTGGGCACGGGGTGGTCTGGAAACACCATATATTTT
v_call: TRBV5-1; d_call: .; clone_size: .; j_call: TRBJ1-6; cdr3_aa: CASAAEPTYNSPLHF; cdr3_nt: TGCGCCAGCGCCGCGGAGCCCACCTATAATTCACCCCTCCACTTT
v_call: TRBV27; d_call: TRBD1; clone_size: .; j_call: TRBJ2-5; cdr3_aa: CASSPYPRQGLRETQYF; cdr3_nt: TGTGCCAGCAGTCCATATCCACGACAGGGTTTACGAGAGACCCAGTACTTC
v_call: TRBV11-1; d_call: .; clone_size: .; j_call: TRBJ1-1; cdr3_aa: CASSPSGEDTEAFF; cdr3_nt: TGTGCCAGCAGCCCATCCGGGGAGGACACTGAAGCTTTCTTT
v_call: TRBV25-1; d_call: .; clone_size: .; j_call: TRBJ1-4; cdr3_aa: CASIGGVTNEKLFF; cdr3_nt: TGTGCCAGCATTGGAGGGGTAACTAATGAAAAACTGTTTTTT
v_call: TRBV5-5; d_call: .; clone_size: .; j_call: TRBJ1-2; cdr3_aa: CASSSPRRENGYTF; cdr3_nt: TGTGCCAGCAGCTCCCCAAGGAGGGAAAATGGCTACACCTTC
v_call: TRBV4-1; d_call: TRBD2; clone_size: .; j_call: TRBJ2-1; cdr3_aa: CASSQGLPRIAGGWAEQFF; cdr3_nt: TGCGCCAGCAGCCAAGGACTCCCCCGCATAGCGGGGGGGTGGGCTGAGCAGTTCTTC
v_call: TRBV5-1; d_call: .; clone_size: .; j_call: TRBJ2-2; cdr3_aa: CASSLRVSGNTGELFF; cdr3_nt: TGCGCCAGCAGCTTGCGGGTTAGCGGGAACACCGGGGAGCTGTTTTTT
v_call: TRBV7-2; d_call: TRBD1; clone_size: .; j_call: TRBJ2-7; cdr3_aa: CASSSSGGAVTVSGGEQYF; cdr3_nt: TGTGCCAGCAGCTCTTCAGGGGGCGCGGTTACCGTTAGTGGGGGCGAGCAGTACTTC
v_call: TRBV5-6; d_call: .; clone_size: .; j_call: TRBJ2-5; cdr3_aa: CASSLVDSIQETQYF; cdr3_nt: TGTGCCAGCAGCTTGGTTGACTCGATTCAAGAGACCCAGTACTTC
v_call: TRBV5-6; d_call: TRBD1; clone_size: few; j_call: TRBJ2-5; cdr3_aa: CASSWGQGLSSETQYF; cdr3_nt: TGTGCCAGCAGTTGGGGACAGGGGCTCTCTTCAGAGACCCAGTACTTC
v_call: TRBV2; d_call: .; clone_size: .; j_call: TRBJ1-2; cdr3_aa: CASRGNGYTF; cdr3_nt: TGTGCCAGCCGAGGGAATGGCTACACCTTC
v_call: TRBV2; d_call: .; clone_size: .; j_call: TRBJ1-3; cdr3_aa: CASRQASGNTIYF; cdr3_nt: TGTGCCAGTCGACAAGCCTCTGGAAACACCATATATTTT
v_call: TRBV15; d_call: TRBD1; clone_size: .; j_call: TRBJ2-7; cdr3_aa: CATSWSFTDRETPYEQYF; cdr3_nt: TGTGCCACCAGCTGGAGCTTCACTGACAGGGAGACCCCCTACGAGCAGTACTTC
v_call: TRBV6-1; d_call: TRBD1; clone_size: once; j_call: TRBJ2-7; cdr3_aa: CASSENRTGPSYEQYF; cdr3_nt: TGTGCCAGCAGTGAAAACAGGACAGGTCCTTCCTACGAGCAGTACTTC
v_call: TRBV28; d_call: .; clone_size: .; j_call: TRBJ2-7; cdr3_aa: CASSLEDEQYF; cdr3_nt: TGTGCCAGCAGTTTGGAGGACGAGCAGTACTTC
v_call: TRBV28; d_call: .; clone_size: .; j_call: TRBJ2-7; cdr3_aa: CASRPRGHYEQYF; cdr3_nt: TGTGCCAGCAGACCTAGGGGTCACTACGAGCAGTACTTC
v_call: TRBV27; d_call: .; clone_size: .; j_call: TRBJ2-7; cdr3_aa: CASRPLRDSYSYEQYF; cdr3_nt: TGTGCCAGCAGACCCCTCCGGGACTCTTACTCCTACGAGCAGTACTTC
v_call: TRBV11-3; d_call: .; clone_size: .; j_call: TRBJ2-5; cdr3_aa: CASSLSGKETQYF; cdr3_nt: TGTGCCAGCAGCTTATCAGGGAAAGAGACCCAGTACTTC
v_call: TRBV13; d_call: .; clone_size: .; j_call: TRBJ1-1; cdr3_aa: CASSVLTLTLATAFF; cdr3_nt: TGTGCCAGCAGCGTCCTGACACTCACTCTAGCTACAGCTTTCTTT
v_call: TRBV4-1; d_call: .; clone_size: .; j_call: TRBJ1-1; cdr3_aa: CASSQAKQGTKVIPFANTEAFF; cdr3_nt: TGCGCCAGCAGCCAAGCAAAACAGGGAACTAAGGTAATACCCTTCGCAAACACTGAAGCTTTCTTT
v_call: TRBV6-1; d_call: .; clone_size: .; j_call: TRBJ1-1; cdr3_aa: CASSNQGYTEAFF; cdr3_nt: TGTGCCAGCAGTAACCAGGGGTATACTGAAGCTTTCTTT
v_call: TRBV20-1; d_call: .; clone_size: few; j_call: TRBJ1-4; cdr3_aa: CSAGGRSKLFF; cdr3_nt: TGCAGTGCCGGAGGGCGGTCAAAACTGTTTTTT
v_call: TRBV2; d_call: TRBD1; clone_size: .; j_call: TRBJ1-2; cdr3_aa: CASSEAWGQDDYGYTF; cdr3_nt: TGTGCCAGCAGTGAAGCGTGGGGACAGGATGATTATGGCTACACCTTC
v_call: TRBV7-3; d_call: .; clone_size: .; j_call: TRBJ1-1; cdr3_aa: CASSPLGRERGTEAFF; cdr3_nt: TGTGCCAGCAGCCCCCTCGGCAGGGAAAGGGGCACTGAAGCTTTCTTT
v_call: TRBV18; d_call: .; clone_size: .; j_call: TRBJ1-1; cdr3_aa: CASSPGQTNTEAFF; cdr3_nt: TGTGCCAGCTCACCTGGACAGACGAACACTGAAGCTTTCTTT
v_call: TRBV15; d_call: TRBD1; clone_size: few; j_call: TRBJ2-2; cdr3_aa: CATSRGPGTENTGELFF; cdr3_nt: TGTGCCACCAGCAGAGGTCCCGGGACAGAGAACACCGGGGAGCTGTTTTTT
v_call: TRBV7-8; d_call: .; clone_size: once; j_call: TRBJ1-1; cdr3_aa: CASSPGWVALMNTEAFF; cdr3_nt: TGTGCCAGCAGCCCGGGGTGGGTTGCGCTCATGAACACTGAAGCTTTCTTT
v_call: TRBV6-5; d_call: .; clone_size: once; j_call: TRBJ1-2; cdr3_aa: CASSYSKLLPHYGYTF; cdr3_nt: TGTGCCAGCAGTTACTCGAAACTCCTACCCCACTATGGCTACACCTTC